The T cell receptor (beta chain) described here comes from a study of OX40 agonist ivuxolimab in advanced cancers. Whole-study context: Patients assigned to dose escalation were diagnosed with hepatocellular carcinoma, melanoma, renal cell or head and neck cancer.

The method was immunoSEQ multiplex PCR; TCRdb's version includes in-frame clones alone and lacks a portion of them. The table records approximately 38,000 clones, around 83% of them present only once. Patients were ruled out by autoimmune disease history or systemic immunosuppression. The ends were cut back, 5 bases at V and 0 bases at J, with 11 bases in the middle. The CDR3 sequence is 15 residues long. Germline-derived CDR1 and CDR2 are MGHRA and YSYEKL. The sequence came from an adult with an advanced solid tumor such as melanoma, head and neck, liver or kidney cancer. The sequenced sample was CD4+ or CD8+ T cells sorted from blood, obtained in a trial of the OX40 agonist ivuxolimab. The chain joins TRBV4-1 to TRBJ2-1; D gene unclear. As DNA, the CDR3 is TGCGCCAGCAGCTCCATCCGTCACTCCTACAATGAGCAGTTCTTC. It codes for CASSSIRHSYNEQFF.